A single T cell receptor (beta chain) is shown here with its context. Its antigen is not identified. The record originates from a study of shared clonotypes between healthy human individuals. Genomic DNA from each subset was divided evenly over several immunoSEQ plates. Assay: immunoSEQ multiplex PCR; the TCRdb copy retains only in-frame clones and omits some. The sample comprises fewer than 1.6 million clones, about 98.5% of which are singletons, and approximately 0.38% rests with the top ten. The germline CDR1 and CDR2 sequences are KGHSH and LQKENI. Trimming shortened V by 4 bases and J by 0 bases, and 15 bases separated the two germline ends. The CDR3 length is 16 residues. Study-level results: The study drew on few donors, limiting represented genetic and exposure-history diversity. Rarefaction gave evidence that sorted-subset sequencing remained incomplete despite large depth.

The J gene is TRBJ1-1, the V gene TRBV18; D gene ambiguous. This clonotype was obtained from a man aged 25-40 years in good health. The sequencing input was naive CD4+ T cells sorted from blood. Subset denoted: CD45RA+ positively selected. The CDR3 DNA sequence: TGTGCCAGCTCACTTACACAAAAGACGTTGAACACTGAAGCTTTCTTT. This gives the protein CASSLTQKTLNTEAFF.